These 26 T cell receptor beta chains originate from one sample sequenced in a study of T cells in Graves' hyperthyroidism and ophthalmopathy. Using RNA transcripts as the source, TCR beta CDR3 regions were amplified. Researchers ran a first-round RT-PCR on the TCR CDR3 using the HTBI primer set. MiXCR, run by TCRdb on the multiplex PCR reads, gives a single entry per CDR3 protein. Of about 580,000 distinct CDR3 sequences in the sample, approximately 13% are singletons; the top ten hold roughly 5.5%. Source material: blood. These receptors were collected from a woman in her twenties or thirties with Graves' hyperthyroidism that later progressed to Graves' ophthalmopathy.

This clonotype occurred a few times. The chain links TRBV19 to TRBJ2-1; a weak D match, TRBD1 (6 bases). V was clipped by 5 bases and J by 7 bases, with 27 bases between them. Germline V lookup: CDR1 LNHDA, CDR2 SQIVND (reference sequence). This CDR3 has 18 residues. Written as DNA, the CDR3 is TGTGCCAGTAGTTTAACCTCAGCCGGGACACCTTTTTGGAATGAGCAGTTCTTC. Translation gives CASSLTSAGTPFWNEQFF.

This clonotype was seen at least ten times. The chain links TRBV10-3 to TRBJ2-3; no definite D call. V lost 6 bases, J lost 0 bases, and 7 bases lay in between. CDR1 and CDR2 from the germline V gene are ENHRY and SYGVKD. There are 13 residues in the CDR3. In DNA form, the CDR3 reads TGTGCCATCAGCGCCCCTAGCACAGATACGCAGTATTTT. Residues: CAISAPSTDTQYF.

This clonotype turned up a few times. Since the CDR3 does not end with the conserved phenylalanine or tryptophan, this likely comes from a read error. V and J are TRBV4-3 and TRBJ2-7; the D gene is possibly TRBD2 (6 bases). The CDR3 has 14 amino acids. The germline CDR1 and CDR2 sequences are LGHNA and YSLEER. V was shortened by 4 bases and J by 7 bases, with 17 bases between the two germline ends. This CDR3 reads CASSPKGLLEEQYL. The CDR3, as DNA: TGCGCCAGCAGCCCAAAGGGACTCCTCGAGGAGCAGTACCTC.

Note on this clonotype: At one end the junction does not follow the germline gene, possibly because of a read error. This chain connects TRBV6-5 to TRBJ1-2; 9 bases map to TRBD1. The germline V gene encodes CDR1 MNHEY and CDR2 SVGAGI. The CDR3 has 16 residues. The CDR3 nucleotides read TGTGCCAGCACTTACTTCAGCGGGACAGGGCCCTATGGCTACACCTTC. Translated, it gives CASTYFSGTGPYGYTF.

The chain has TRBV30 and TRBJ1-1, with TRBD1 identical over 9 bases. CDR3 length: 13 amino acids. Looked up from germline, CDR1 is GTSNPN and CDR2 is SVGIG (reference sequence). V shed 3 bases, J shed 6 bases, and the junction held 5 bases outside the gene matches. The CDR3 sequence: CAWRRQGGPEAFF. CDR3 nucleotides: TGTGCCTGGAGAAGACAGGGGGGCCCTGAAGCTTTCTTT.

This clonotype appeared many times. V usage is TRBV27 and J usage is TRBJ1-6, with 10 positions matching TRBD1. CDR1 and CDR2 from the germline V gene are MNHEY and SMNVEV (reference sequence). This CDR3 has 16 amino acids. V dropped 3 bases and J dropped 10; count of bases not matched to a gene: 9. This CDR3 is CASSFLDRGILSPLHF. CDR3 DNA: TGTGCCAGCAGTTTCCTGGACAGGGGGATATTGTCACCCCTCCACTTT.

This clonotype was observed a handful of times. This chain uses TRBV6-1 with TRBJ2-7; D is uncertain. V was shortened by 3 bases and J by 2 bases, with 17 bases between the two germline ends. The CDR3 sequence is 16 residues long. Germline CDR1 reads MNHNS; CDR2 reads SASEGT. The CDR3 nucleotides are TGTGCCAGCAGTGACCTCGGGCGAGACGGAGCCTACGAGCAGTACTTC. It translates to CASSDLGRDGAYEQYF.

In its sample, this clonotype was seen many times. This rearrangement joins TRBV24-1 to TRBJ1-2; D call uncertain. The CDR3 contains 14 residues. Trimming left V 9 bases short and J 2 bases short, with 15 bases between. Per the germline V gene, CDR1 is KGHDR and CDR2 is SFDVKD. CDR3 coding DNA: TGTGCCACCCGACGGAGCGGAGAAAACTATGGCTACACCTTC. The encoded protein is CATRRSGENYGYTF.

The genes are TRBV5-1 and TRBJ1-3; a weak D match, TRBD1 (6 bases). V was shortened by 7 bases and J by 0 bases, with 11 bases between the two germline ends. The CDR3 is 14 amino acids. CDR1 and CDR2 (germline): SGHRS, YFSETQ. The CDR3 DNA is TGCGCCAGCTCGGGACATGACTCTGGAAACACCATATATTTT. Translated, it gives CASSGHDSGNTIYF.

This clonotype has ten or more counts. At one boundary the junction diverges from the germline segment, which might be a read error. The chain is built from TRBV7-7 and TRBJ2-2; TRBD2 is a possible D gene (6 bases). CDR1 and CDR2 from the germline V gene are SSHAT and FNYEAQ (reference sequence). The CDR3 sequence is 15 residues long. The CDR3 sequence: CASTLLGGNTGELFF. For the CDR3, the DNA is TGTGCTAGCACCTTGCTGGGAGGGAACACCGGGGAGCTGTTTTTT.

This clonotype was detected a few times. The rearrangement uses TRBV11-2 and TRBJ2-1; TRBD2 aligns across 11 bases. V was clipped by 1 base and J by 4 bases; unmatched bases: 12. Germline V CDR1 and CDR2: SGHAT, FQNNGV. This CDR3 is 19 amino acids long. The CDR3 is CASSLARIMGLAEYNEQFF. In DNA form, the CDR3 reads TGTGCCAGCAGCTTAGCAAGAATAATGGGACTAGCGGAATACAATGAGCAGTTCTTC.

This sequence joins TRBV6-1 and TRBJ1-1, with 8 positions matching TRBD1. This CDR3 is built from 13 residues. Germline values: CDR1 MNHNS, CDR2 SASEGT. V lost 8 bases and J lost 5; bases outside the gene matches: 7. Written as DNA, the CDR3 is TGTGCCAGCGGACCCACAGGGGGGACTGAAGCTTTCTTT. Translation: CASGPTGGTEAFF.

In this sample, this clonotype turned up many times. The chain uses TRBV24-1 and TRBJ2-1, with 9 bases matching TRBD2. The length of the CDR3 is 16 residues. Germline CDR1 is KGHDR and CDR2 is SFDVKD. The V segment lost 7 bases and the J segment 8 bases; nucleotides outside the gene matches: 14. The CDR3 nucleotides read TGTGCCACCAGCAAACACGGGGGTAGCGGGAGAGATGAGCAGTTCTTC. As protein: CATSKHGGSGRDEQFF.

The rearrangement links TRBV7-9 to TRBJ2-1; D possibly uses TRBD1 or TRBD2 (5 bases each). The V gene lost 11 bases and the J gene lost 3 bases, with 14 bases spanning the gap. Germline lookup yields CDR1 SEHNR and CDR2 FQNEAQ (reference sequence). The CDR3 has 13 residues. The CDR3 is CAGLGVNYNEQFF. CDR3 nucleotide sequence: TGTGCCGGGCTGGGGGTAAACTACAATGAGCAGTTCTTC.

This clonotype was detected ten times or more. J is TRBJ1-1 and V is TRBV6-1; no definite D call. V was trimmed by 7 bases and J by 4 bases, leaving 13 bases between them. The CDR3 has 13 amino acids. The germline V gene encodes CDR1 MNHNS and CDR2 SASEGT. The CDR3 region is CASTGPVLTEAFF. The CDR3 DNA follows: TGTGCCAGCACCGGACCGGTCCTCACTGAAGCTTTCTTT.

The V call is TRBV12-3 or TRBV12-4, the J call TRBJ1-6; D possibly corresponds to TRBD1 (6 bases). Trimming shortened V by 6 bases and J by 8 bases, and 23 bases separated the two germline ends. The CDR3 has 17 residues. CDR3 bases: TGTGCCAGCAGGATTCAGCCCCGGGGGGCTCCGTATTCACCCCTCCACTTT. It encodes CASRIQPRGAPYSPLHF.

This clonotype was counted only a few times. The V and J genes are TRBV19 and TRBJ2-5; the match to TRBD1 covers 7 bases. Germline CDR1 LNHDA, CDR2 SQIVND (reference sequence). Trimming at V came to 3 bases and at J to 2 bases, leaving 12 bases not matched to a gene. CDR3 length equals 17 residues. DNA for the CDR3: TGTGCCAGTAGTATCAGAAGGGACAGTCCGATGCAAGAGACCCAGTACTTC. Residues: CASSIRRDSPMQETQYF.

The V gene is TRBV6-1, the J gene TRBJ2-2; D unclear. The germline gives CDR1 MNHNS, CDR2 SASEGT. V was cut by 7 bases and J by 7 bases, with 7 bases left in between. CDR3 length equals 11 residues. CDR3 DNA sequence: TGTGCCAGCACCCCAGGCGGGGAGCTGTTTTTT. Its translation is CASTPGGELFF.

This clonotype has more than one count but fewer than ten. The chain joins TRBV19 to TRBJ2-1; D possibly corresponds to TRBD1 (6 bases). Trimming left V 5 bases short and J 1 base short, with 12 bases between. The CDR3 consists of 15 residues. Germline CDR1 is LNHDA and CDR2 is SQIVND (reference sequence). This CDR3 reads CASSLRTESYNEQFF. In DNA form, the CDR3 reads TGTGCCAGTAGTCTGAGGACAGAGTCCTACAATGAGCAGTTCTTC.

The V and J genes are TRBV28 and TRBJ1-1, with D possibly TRBD1 on 5 matching bases. Trimming removed 7 bases from V and 0 bases from J, with 18 bases in between. The CDR3 extends over 16 amino acids. CDR1 MDHEN and CDR2 SYDVKM come from the germline V gene. CDR3 in DNA: TGTGCCAGCAACCCTGGGGCAGGGCCAATGAACACTGAAGCTTTCTTT. This encodes CASNPGAGPMNTEAFF. The variable domain in full, with the rest retrieved from reference TRBV28 and TRBJ1-1, is DVKVTQSSRYLVKRTGEKVFLECVQDMDHENMFWYRQDPGLGLRLIYFSYDVKMKEKGDIPEGYSVSREKKERFSLILESASTNQTSMYLCASNPGAGPMNTEAFFGQGTRLTVV.

The table lists this clonotype with many counts. This chain connects TRBV20-1 to TRBJ1-1; D is uncertain. The CDR3 sequence is 13 residues long. V was cut by 3 bases and J by 0 bases, with 8 bases left in between. CDR1 is DFQATT, CDR2 SNEGSKA, per germline (reference sequence). The CDR3 DNA sequence: TGCAGTGCTAGGGACGGACTGAACACTGAAGCTTTCTTT. It translates to CSARDGLNTEAFF.

This clonotype was observed at least ten times. The chain combines TRBV12-3 or TRBV12-4 with TRBJ2-7, with D possibly matching TRBD2 (6 bases). V lost 3 bases and J 5 bases, leaving 11 bases between the germline ends. The CDR3 is made up of 13 amino acids. The CDR3 nucleotides read TGTGCCAGCAGTTTGAACGGGAGAGACGAGCAGTACTTC. Its translation: CASSLNGRDEQYF.

As to this clonotype: A much larger clone lies one base from this, so it may be a read error. The rearrangement links TRBV6-2 or TRBV6-3 to TRBJ1-2, with D unresolved. The CDR3 has 14 residues. Deletions cut 5 bases from V and 8 bases from J, with 18 bases between. CDR1 and CDR2 (germline): MNHEY, SVGEGT. The CDR3 here is CASSESSGSFGYTF. Here the CDR3 DNA reads TGTGCCAGCAGTGAGTCGAGTGGGAGCTTCGGCTACACCTTC.

The chain links TRBV20-1 to TRBJ2-7; tentatively, D is TRBD2 (5 bases). CDR3 size: 13 residues. The germline V and J ends were trimmed by 5 bases and 0 bases, with 11 bases remaining between them. Germline CDR1 and CDR2: DFQATT and SNEGSKA (reference sequence). In DNA, the CDR3 is TGCAGTGCTGACCGGGGTGTCTCCTACGAGCAGTACTTC. This sequence encodes CSADRGVSYEQYF.

This clonotype showed up just a few times. J is TRBJ1-1 and V is TRBV24-1; D uncertain. CDR1 and CDR2 (germline): KGHDR, SFDVKD. This CDR3 is 16 amino acids long. V was pared by 4 bases and J by 1 base, with 15 bases between. DNA for the CDR3: TGTGCCACCAGTGACCGGCCCTTGGGTACGAACACTGAAGCTTTCTTT. It encodes CATSDRPLGTNTEAFF.

This clonotype showed up many times. The J gene is TRBJ1-4, the V gene TRBV12-3 or TRBV12-4; D not resolved. The length of the CDR3 is 13 residues. The ends were cut back, 2 bases at V and 8 bases at J, with 9 bases in the middle. The CDR3 coding sequence is TGTGCCAGCAGTTTAATGCAGGCGGAAAAACTGTTTTTT. It codes for CASSLMQAEKLFF.